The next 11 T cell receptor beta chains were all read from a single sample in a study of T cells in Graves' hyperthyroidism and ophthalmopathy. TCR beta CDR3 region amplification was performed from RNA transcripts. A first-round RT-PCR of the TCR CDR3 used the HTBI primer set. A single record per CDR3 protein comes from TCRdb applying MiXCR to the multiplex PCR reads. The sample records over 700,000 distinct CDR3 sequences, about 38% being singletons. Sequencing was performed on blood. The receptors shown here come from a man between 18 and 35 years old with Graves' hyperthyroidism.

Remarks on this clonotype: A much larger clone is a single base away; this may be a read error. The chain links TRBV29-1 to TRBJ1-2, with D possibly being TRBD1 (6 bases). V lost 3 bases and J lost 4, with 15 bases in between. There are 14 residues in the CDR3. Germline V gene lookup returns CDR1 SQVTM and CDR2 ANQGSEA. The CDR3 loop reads CSVEAGAPFYGYTF. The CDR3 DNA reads TGCAGCGTTGAGGCAGGGGCTCCTTTCTATGGCTACACCTTC. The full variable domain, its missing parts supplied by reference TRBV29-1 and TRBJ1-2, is SAVISQKPSRDICQRGTSLTIQCQVDSQVTMMFWYRQQPGQSLTLIATANQGSEATYESGFVIDKFPISRPNLTFSTLTVSNMSPEDSSIYLCSVEAGAPFYGYTFGSGTRLTVV.

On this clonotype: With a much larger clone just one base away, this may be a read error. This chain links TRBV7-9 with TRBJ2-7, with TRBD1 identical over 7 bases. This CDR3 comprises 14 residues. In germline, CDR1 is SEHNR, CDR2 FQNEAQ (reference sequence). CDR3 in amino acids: CAGSSPGGTYEQYF. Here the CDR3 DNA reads TGTGCCGGCAGCTCACCAGGGGGTACCTACGAGCAGTACTTC. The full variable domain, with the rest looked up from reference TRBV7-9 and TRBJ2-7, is DTGVSQNPRHKITKRGQNVTFRCDPISEHNRLYWYRQTLGQGPEFLTYFQNEAQLEKSRLLSDRFSAERPKGSFSTLEIQRTEQGDSAMYLCAGSSPGGTYEQYFGPGTRLTVT.

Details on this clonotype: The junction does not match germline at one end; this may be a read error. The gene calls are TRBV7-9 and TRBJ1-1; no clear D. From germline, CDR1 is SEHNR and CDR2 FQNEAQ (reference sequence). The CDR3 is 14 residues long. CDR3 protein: CASSQEKTHTEAFF. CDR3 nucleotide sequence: TGCGCCAGCAGCCAAGAGAAGACCCACACTGAAGCTTTCTTT.

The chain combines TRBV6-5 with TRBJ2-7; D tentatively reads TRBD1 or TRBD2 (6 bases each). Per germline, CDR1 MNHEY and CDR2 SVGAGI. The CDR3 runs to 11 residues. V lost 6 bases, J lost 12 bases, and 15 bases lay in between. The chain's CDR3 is CASRRGEVRYF. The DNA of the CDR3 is TGTGCCAGCAGAAGGGGGGAGGTCCGGTACTTC.

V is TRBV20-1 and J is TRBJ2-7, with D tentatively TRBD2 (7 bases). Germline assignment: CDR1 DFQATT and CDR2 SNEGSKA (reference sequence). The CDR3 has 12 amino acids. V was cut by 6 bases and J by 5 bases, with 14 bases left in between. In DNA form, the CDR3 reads TGCAGTGCCGGAAGGGGGGGGGACGAGCAGTACTTC. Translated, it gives CSAGRGGDEQYF.

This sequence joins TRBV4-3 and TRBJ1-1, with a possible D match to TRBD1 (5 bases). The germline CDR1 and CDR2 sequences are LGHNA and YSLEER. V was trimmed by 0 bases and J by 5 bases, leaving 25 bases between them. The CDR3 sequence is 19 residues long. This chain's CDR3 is CASSQEEGLGWDVETEAFF. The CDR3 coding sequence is TGCGCCAGCAGCCAAGAAGAAGGATTGGGCTGGGACGTTGAGACTGAAGCTTTCTTT.

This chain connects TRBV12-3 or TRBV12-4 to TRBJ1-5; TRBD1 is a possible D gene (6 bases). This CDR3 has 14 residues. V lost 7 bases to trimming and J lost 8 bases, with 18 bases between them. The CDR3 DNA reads TGTGCCAGCACCAATGTGGGACACCCGGAGCCCCAGCATTTT. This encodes CASTNVGHPEPQHF.

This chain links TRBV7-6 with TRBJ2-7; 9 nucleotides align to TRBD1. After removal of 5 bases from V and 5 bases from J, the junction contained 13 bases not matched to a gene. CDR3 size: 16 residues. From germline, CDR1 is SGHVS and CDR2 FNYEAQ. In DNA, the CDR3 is TGTGCCAGCAGCCCAACCTCAGGGACAGGGTTGGACGAGCAGTACTTC. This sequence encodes CASSPTSGTGLDEQYF.

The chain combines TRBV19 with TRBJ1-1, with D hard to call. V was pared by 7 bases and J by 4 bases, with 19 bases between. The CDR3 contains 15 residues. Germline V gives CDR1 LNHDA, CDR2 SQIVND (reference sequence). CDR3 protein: CASKTQPWMGTEAFF. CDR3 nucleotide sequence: TGTGCCAGTAAGACCCAACCCTGGATGGGCACTGAAGCTTTCTTT.

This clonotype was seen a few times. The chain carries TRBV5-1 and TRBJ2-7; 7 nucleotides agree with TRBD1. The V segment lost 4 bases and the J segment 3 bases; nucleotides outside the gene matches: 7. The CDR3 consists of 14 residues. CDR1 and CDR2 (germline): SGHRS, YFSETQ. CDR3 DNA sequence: TGCGCCAGCAGCCCCGACAGGGTCCACTACGAGCAGTACTTC. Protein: CASSPDRVHYEQYF.

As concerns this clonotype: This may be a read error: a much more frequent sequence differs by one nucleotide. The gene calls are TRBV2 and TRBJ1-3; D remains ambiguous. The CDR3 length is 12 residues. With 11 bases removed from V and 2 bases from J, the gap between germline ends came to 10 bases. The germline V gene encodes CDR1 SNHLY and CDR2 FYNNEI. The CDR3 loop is CAGLEAGNTIYF. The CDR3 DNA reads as TGTGCCGGATTAGAGGCTGGAAACACCATATATTTT.